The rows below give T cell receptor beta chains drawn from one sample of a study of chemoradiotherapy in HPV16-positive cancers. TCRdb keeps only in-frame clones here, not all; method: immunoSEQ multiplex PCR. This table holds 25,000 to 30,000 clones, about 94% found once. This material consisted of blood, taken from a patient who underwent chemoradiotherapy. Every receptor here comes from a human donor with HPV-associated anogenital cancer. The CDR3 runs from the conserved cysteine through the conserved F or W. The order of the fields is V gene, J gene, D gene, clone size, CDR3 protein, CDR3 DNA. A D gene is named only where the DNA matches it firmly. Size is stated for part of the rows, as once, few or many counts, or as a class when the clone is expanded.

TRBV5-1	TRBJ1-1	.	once	CASSGDMSENTEAFF	TGCGCCAGCAGCGGCGACATGTCGGAGAACACTGAAGCTTTCTTT
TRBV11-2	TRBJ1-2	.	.	CASSSSDGYGYTF	TGTGCCAGCAGCTCCTCCGACGGCTATGGCTACACCTTC
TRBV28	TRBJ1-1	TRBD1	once	CASSSSLYRDRVTEAFF	TGTGCCAGCAGTTCCTCCCTCTACCGGGACAGGGTAACTGAAGCTTTCTTT
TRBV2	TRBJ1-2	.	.	CASSERGQLNYGYTF	TGTGCCAGCAGTGAGAGAGGGCAGTTAAACTATGGCTACACCTTC
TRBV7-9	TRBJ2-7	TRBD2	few	CASSLRTSGGYEQYF	TGTGCCAGCAGCCTCAGGACTAGCGGGGGCTACGAGCAGTACTTC
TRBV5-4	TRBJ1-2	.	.	CASSLWTVNGYTF	TGTGCCAGCAGCCTCTGGACAGTAAATGGCTACACCTTC
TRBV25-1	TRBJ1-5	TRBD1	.	CASSDSTGKYQPQHF	TGTGCCAGCAGTGATTCGACAGGGAAGTATCAGCCCCAGCATTTT
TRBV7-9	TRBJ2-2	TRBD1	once	CASSFLHILPGQGTGELFF	TGTGCCAGCAGCTTCCTCCATATCCTCCCGGGACAGGGGACCGGGGAGCTGTTTTTT
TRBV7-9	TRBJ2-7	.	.	CASSPSRIYEQYF	TGTGCCAGCAGCCCGAGCAGAATCTACGAGCAGTACTTC
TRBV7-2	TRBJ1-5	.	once	CASSNQGSNQPQHF	TGTGCCAGCAGCAACCAGGGGAGCAATCAGCCCCAGCATTTT
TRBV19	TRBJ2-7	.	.	CASSAQGSEEQYF	TGTGCCAGTAGTGCCCAGGGGTCTGAGGAGCAGTACTTC
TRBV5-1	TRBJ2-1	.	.	CASSLRSRVDEQFF	TGCGCCAGCAGCTTGCGATCCAGGGTGGATGAGCAGTTCTTC
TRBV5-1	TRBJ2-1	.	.	CASSPRVGPGNEQFF	TGCGCCAGCAGCCCTCGGGTAGGGCCGGGTAATGAGCAGTTCTTC
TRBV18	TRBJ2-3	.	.	CASSPPGANTDTQYF	TGTGCCAGCTCACCACCGGGGGCCAACACAGATACGCAGTATTTT
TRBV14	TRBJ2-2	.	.	CASSQIRGSTGELFF	TGTGCCAGCAGCCAAATACGGGGCTCCACCGGGGAGCTGTTTTTT
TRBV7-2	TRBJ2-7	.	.	CASSPRGARESEQYF	TGTGCCAGCAGCCCCCGGGGAGCGCGGGAATCCGAGCAGTACTTC
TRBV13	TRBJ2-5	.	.	CASSLGRETQYF	TGTGCCAGCAGCTTAGGGAGAGAGACCCAGTACTTC
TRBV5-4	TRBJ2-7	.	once	CASSARGQPYEQYF	TGTGCCAGCAGCGCCCGTGGACAGCCCTACGAGCAGTACTTC
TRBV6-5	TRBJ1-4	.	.	CASSYGQANEKLFF	TGTGCCAGCAGTTACGGGCAGGCTAATGAAAAACTGTTTTTT
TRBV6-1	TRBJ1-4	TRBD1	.	CASRMGQGSEKLFF	TGTGCCAGCAGGATGGGACAGGGCAGTGAAAAACTGTTTTTT
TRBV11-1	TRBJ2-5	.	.	CASSPQGRETQYF	TGTGCCAGCAGCCCACAGGGCAGAGAGACCCAGTACTTC
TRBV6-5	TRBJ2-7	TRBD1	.	CASRTTSAGGYEQYF	TGTGCCAGCAGGACAACTTCCGCAGGGGGTTACGAGCAGTACTTC
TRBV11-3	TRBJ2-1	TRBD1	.	CASSLGGGGTYNEQFF	TGTGCCAGCAGCTTAGGAGGGGGCGGAACCTACAATGAGCAGTTCTTC
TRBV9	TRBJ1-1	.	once	CASSVEPGKITEAFF	TGTGCCAGCAGCGTAGAGCCAGGGAAGATTACCGAAGCTTTCTTT
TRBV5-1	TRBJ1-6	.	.	CASSTRDRHSSYNSPLHF	TGCGCCAGCAGCACCCGGGATCGCCATAGCTCCTATAATTCACCCCTCCACTTT
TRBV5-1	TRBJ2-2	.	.	CASRPTGYSGELFF	TGCGCCAGTAGACCAACCGGCTATTCCGGGGAGCTGTTTTTT
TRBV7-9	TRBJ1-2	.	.	CASSFRGANGYTF	TGTGCCAGCAGCTTCAGGGGAGCGAATGGCTACACCTTC
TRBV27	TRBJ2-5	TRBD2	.	CASSLGTSGSYETQYF	TGTGCCAGCAGTCTTGGGACTAGCGGGAGTTATGAGACCCAGTACTTC
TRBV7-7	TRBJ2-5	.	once	CASSPTSQETQYF	TGTGCCAGCAGTCCGACCTCTCAAGAGACCCAGTACTTC
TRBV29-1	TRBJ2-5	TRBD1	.	CSAGTGGRKTQYF	TGCAGCGCCGGGACAGGGGGTAGGAAGACCCAGTACTTC
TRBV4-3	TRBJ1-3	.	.	CASSQDNLRIYSGNTIYF	TGCGCCAGCAGCCAAGATAACCTTCGCATTTATTCTGGAAACACCATATATTTT
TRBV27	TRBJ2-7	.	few	CASRGLDTYYEQYF	TGTGCCAGCAGGGGCCTGGACACCTACTACGAGCAGTACTTC
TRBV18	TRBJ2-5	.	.	CASSPQGVGETQYF	TGTGCCAGCTCACCACAGGGGGTAGGAGAGACCCAGTACTTC